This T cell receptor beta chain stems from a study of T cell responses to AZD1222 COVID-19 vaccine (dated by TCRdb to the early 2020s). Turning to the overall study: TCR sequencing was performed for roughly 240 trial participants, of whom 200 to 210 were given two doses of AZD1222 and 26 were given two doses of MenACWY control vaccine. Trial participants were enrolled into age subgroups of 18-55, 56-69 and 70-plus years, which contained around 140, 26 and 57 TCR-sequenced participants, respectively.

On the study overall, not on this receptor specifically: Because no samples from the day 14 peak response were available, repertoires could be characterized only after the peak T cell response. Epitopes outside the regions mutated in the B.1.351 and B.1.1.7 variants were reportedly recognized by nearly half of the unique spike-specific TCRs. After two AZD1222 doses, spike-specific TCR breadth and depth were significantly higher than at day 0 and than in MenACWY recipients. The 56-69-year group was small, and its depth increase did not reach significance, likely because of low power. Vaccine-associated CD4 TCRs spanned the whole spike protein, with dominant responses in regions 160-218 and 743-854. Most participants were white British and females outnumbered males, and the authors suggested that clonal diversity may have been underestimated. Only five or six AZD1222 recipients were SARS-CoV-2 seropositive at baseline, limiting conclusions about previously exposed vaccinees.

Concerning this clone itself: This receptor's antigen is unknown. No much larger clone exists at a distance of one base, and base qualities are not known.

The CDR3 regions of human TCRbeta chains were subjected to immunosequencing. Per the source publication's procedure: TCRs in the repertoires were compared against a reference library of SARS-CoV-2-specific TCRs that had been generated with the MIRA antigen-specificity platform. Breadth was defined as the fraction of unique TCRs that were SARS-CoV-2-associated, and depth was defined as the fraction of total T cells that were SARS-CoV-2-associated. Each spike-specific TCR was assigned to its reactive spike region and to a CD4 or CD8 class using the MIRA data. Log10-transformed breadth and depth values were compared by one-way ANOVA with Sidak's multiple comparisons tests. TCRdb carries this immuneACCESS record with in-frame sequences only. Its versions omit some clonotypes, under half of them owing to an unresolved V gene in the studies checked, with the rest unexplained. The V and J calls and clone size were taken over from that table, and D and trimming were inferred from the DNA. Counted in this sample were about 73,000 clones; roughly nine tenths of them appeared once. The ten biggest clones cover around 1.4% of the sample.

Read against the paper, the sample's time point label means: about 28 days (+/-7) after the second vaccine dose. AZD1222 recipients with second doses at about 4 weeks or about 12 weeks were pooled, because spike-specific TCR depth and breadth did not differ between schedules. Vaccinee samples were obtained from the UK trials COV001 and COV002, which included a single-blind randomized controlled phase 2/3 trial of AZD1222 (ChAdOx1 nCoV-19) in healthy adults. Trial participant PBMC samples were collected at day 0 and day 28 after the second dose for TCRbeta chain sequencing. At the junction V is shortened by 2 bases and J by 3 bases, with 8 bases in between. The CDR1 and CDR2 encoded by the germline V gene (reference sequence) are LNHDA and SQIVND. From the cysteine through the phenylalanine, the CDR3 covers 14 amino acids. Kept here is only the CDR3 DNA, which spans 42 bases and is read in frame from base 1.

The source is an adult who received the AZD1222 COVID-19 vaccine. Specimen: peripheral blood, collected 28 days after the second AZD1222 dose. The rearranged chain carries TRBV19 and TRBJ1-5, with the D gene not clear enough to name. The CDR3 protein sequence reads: CASSIQNDNQPQHF. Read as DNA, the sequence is TGTGCCAGTAGTATACAAAATGACAATCAGCCCCAGCATTTT.